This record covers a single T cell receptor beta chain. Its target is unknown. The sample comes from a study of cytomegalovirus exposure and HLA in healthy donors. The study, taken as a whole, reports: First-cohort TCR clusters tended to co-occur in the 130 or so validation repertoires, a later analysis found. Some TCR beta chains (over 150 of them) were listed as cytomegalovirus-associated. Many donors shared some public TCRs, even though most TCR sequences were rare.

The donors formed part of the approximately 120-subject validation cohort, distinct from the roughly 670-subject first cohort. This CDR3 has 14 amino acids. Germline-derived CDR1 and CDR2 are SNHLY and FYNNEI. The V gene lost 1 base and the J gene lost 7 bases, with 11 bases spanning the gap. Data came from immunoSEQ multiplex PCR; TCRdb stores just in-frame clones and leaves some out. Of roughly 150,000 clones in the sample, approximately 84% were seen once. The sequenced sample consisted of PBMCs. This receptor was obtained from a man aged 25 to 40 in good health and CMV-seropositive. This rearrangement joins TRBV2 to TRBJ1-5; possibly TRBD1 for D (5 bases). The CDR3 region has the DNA TGTGCCAGCAGTGAAGAACAGGAGTCACAGCCCCAGCATTTT. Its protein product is CASSEEQESQPQHF. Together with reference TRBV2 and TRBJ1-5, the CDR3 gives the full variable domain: EPEVTQTPSHQVTQMGQEVILRCVPISNHLYFYWYRQILGQKVEFLVSFYNNEISEKSEIFDDQFSVERPDGSNFTLKIRSTKLEDSAMYFCASSEEQESQPQHFGDGTRLSIL.